The clone carrying this T cell receptor (beta chain) was seen a few times. Its antigen remains unknown. Making the TCR beta libraries involved quantitative 5'-RACE with molecular barcodes. Using its own MiXCR run on the 5' RACE reads, TCRdb lists one record per CDR3 protein. This sample has 380,000 or so distinct CDR3 sequences, with 20% to 25% found just once. This sample is part of a study of CD8 T cells in ankylosing spondylitis. Study findings and constraints: Disease-linked clones were CD8+ and relatively rare in peripheral blood. The study looked at matched synovial fluid samples from ankylosing spondylitis patients. Disease-linked clones were reported to be significantly enriched there. In ankylosing spondylitis blood, a motif of about 8 highly homologous TCR beta variants appeared characteristic.

Germline lookup yields CDR1 SGHDT and CDR2 YYEEEE. Germline trimming cut 2 bases from V and 3 bases from J; bases unmatched to any gene: 8. The CDR3 is made up of 16 amino acids. The sequence derives from a male donor with ankylosing spondylitis or in good health (not recorded which). The chain joins TRBV5-6 to TRBJ2-3, with 8 positions matching TRBD1. The sequencing sample was made of blood, either unsorted or a sorted T cell fraction (not recorded which). CDR3 residues: CASSFGQGGWTDTQYF. The CDR3 DNA follows: TGTGCCAGCAGCTTCGGACAGGGTGGTTGGACAGATACGCAGTATTTT. The full variable domain, with the rest looked up from reference TRBV5-6 and TRBJ2-3, is DAGVTQSPTHLIKTRGQQVTLRCSPKSGHDTVSWYQQALGQGPQFIFQYYEEEERQRGNFPDRFSGHQFPNYSSELNVNALLLGDSALYLCASSFGQGGWTDTQYFGPGTRLTVL.